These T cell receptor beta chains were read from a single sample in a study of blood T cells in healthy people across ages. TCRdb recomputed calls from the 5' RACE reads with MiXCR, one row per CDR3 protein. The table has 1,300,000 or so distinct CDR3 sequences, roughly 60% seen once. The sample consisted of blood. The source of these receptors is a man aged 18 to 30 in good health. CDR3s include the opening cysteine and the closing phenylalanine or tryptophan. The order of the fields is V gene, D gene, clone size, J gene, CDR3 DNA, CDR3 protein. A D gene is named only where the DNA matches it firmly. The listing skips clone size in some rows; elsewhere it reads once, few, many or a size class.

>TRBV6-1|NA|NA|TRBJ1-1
TGTGCCAGCGGCCCCAAGGGGCCTCCTGAAGCTTTCTTT
CASGPKGPPEAFF
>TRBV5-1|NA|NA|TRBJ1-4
TGCGCCAGCAGCTTGTTTCGAGGTGAACTGTTTTTT
CASSLFRGELFF
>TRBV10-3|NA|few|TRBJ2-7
TGTGCCATCAGTGAGGGGGACATACCCTACGAGCAGTACTTC
CAISEGDIPYEQYF
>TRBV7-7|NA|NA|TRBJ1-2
TGTGCTAGCAGCCTAAAACCCGGGGAGCTCTATGGCTACACCTTC
CASSLKPGELYGYTF
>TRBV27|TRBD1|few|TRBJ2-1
TGTGCCAGCACCCCCCTAGACAGGGGAAGGGTCAATGAGCAGTTCTTC
CASTPLDRGRVNEQFF
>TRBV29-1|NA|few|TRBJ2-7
TGCAGCGTTGATCAGACCGCAGGAGGGGAGCAGTACTTC
CSVDQTAGGEQYF
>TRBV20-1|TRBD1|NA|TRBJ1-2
TGCAGTGCCGGACAGGGAACTTCCTATGGCTACACCTTC
CSAGQGTSYGYTF
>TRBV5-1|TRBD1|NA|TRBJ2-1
TGCGCCAGCAGCTGGGAAGGGACAGTAAATGAGCAGTTCTTC
CASSWEGTVNEQFF
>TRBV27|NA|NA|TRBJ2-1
TGTGCCAGCATTAGGGGATTAGACAATGAGCAGTTCTTC
CASIRGLDNEQFF
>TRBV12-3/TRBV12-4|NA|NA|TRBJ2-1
TGTGCCAGCAGTCCCCGACAGGAGCAGTTCTTC
CASSPRQEQFF
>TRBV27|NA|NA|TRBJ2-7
TGTGCCAGCAGTTTATATGGGGGATTCTCCTACGAGCAGTACTTC
CASSLYGGFSYEQYF
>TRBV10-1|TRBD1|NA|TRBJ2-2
TGCGCCAGTTCCTCGGACAGGGGGCTCACCGGGGAGCTGTTTTTT
CASSSDRGLTGELFF
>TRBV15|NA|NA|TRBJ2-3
TGTGCCACCAGCAGAGCCTCCGGGACACTGGTTACAGATACGCAGTATTTT
CATSRASGTLVTDTQYF
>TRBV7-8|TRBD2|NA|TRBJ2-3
TGTGCCAGCAGCTTAAGGGTAGGGCGGGAGCCCGATACGCAGTATTTT
CASSLRVGREPDTQYF
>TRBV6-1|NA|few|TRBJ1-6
TGTGCCAGCATTACCGTCGGCGGGAGGAATTCACCCCTCCACTTT
CASITVGGRNSPLHF
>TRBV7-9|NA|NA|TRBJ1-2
TGTGCCAGCAGCTTAGTCTCGGGGCTCGGTGACTACACCTTC
CASSLVSGLGDYTF
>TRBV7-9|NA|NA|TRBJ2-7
TGTGCCAGCAGCGGAGGGACGAGCGGACCATACAAGGAGCAGTACTTC
CASSGGTSGPYKEQYF
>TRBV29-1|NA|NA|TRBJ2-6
TGCAGCGTGAGTACTCCGAGCTCTGGGGCCAACGTCCTGACTTTC
CSVSTPSSGANVLTF
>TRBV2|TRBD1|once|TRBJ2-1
TGTGCCAGCAGTGACTGGACAGGGTCCTACAATGAGCAGTTCTTC
CASSDWTGSYNEQFF
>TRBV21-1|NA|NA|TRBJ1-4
TGTGCCAGCAGCAACTTAGACGGTGCAACTAATGAAAAACTGTTTTTT
CASSNLDGATNEKLFF
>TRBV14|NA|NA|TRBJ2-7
TGTGCCAGCAGCCAAGATATCTCGTCCGGCGACGAGCAGTACTTC
CASSQDISSGDEQYF
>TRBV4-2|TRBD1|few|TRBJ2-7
TGTGCCAGCAGACCTGGACAGGGGGCGAGCGAGCAGTACTTC
CASRPGQGASEQYF
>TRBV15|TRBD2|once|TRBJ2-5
TGTGCCACCAGCAGAGATACAACTAGCGAAGAGACCCAGTACTTC
CATSRDTTSEETQYF
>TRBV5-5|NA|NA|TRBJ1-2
TGTGCCAGCAGCTTGGCCCATAACTATGGCTACACCTTC
CASSLAHNYGYTF
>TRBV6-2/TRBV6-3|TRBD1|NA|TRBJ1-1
TGTGCCAGCAGCCGTGGACAGGGGTACGCTGAAGCTTTCTTT
CASSRGQGYAEAFF
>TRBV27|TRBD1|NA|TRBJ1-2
TGTGCCAGCAGTTTGGGACAGGGTTTGGATGGCTACACCTTC
CASSLGQGLDGYTF
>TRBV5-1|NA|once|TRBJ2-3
TGCGCCAGCAGCTTTAGAAAGCGCCCGACTCCCACAGATACGCAGTATTTT
CASSFRKRPTPTDTQYF
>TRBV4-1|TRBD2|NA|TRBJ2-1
TGCGCCAGCAGCCCATCGACTAGCGGGGGGGCGTGGGAGCAGTTCTTC
CASSPSTSGGAWEQFF
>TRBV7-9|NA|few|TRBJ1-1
TGTGCCAGCAGCTACCCCGGGAGGGAAGCTTTCTTT
CASSYPGREAFF
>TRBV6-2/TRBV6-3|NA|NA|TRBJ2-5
TGTGCCAGCAGTTACCTCGCGACAGCCGGAGAGACCCAGTACTTC
CASSYLATAGETQYF
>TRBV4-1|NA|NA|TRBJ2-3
TGCGCCAGCAGCCAAGTCGGGGGGCAGCGGGTAGATACGCAGTATTTT
CASSQVGGQRVDTQYF
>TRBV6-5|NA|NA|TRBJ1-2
TGTGCCAGCAGTCCACTAAGGGGGGGAGGCTACACCTTC
CASSPLRGGGYTF
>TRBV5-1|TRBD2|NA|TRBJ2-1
TGCGCCAGCAGCTTGGAACGGCTGGGTGCGGGAGCCGGCAATGAGCAGTTCTTC
CASSLERLGAGAGNEQFF
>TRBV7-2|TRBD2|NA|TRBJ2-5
TGTGCCAGCAGCTTCCCTAGCGGGGCAGAGACCCAGTACTTC
CASSFPSGAETQYF
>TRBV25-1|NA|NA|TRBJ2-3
TGTGCCATCCACAGGCTAGCCCGAGTGTCGGATACGCAGTATTTT
CAIHRLARVSDTQYF
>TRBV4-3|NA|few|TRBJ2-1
TGCGCCAGCTCGGGTGGGGTCGAGCAGTTCTTC
CASSGGVEQFF
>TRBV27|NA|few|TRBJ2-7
TGTGCCAGCAGCCGCAGGGTTGCACGCGAGCAGTACTTC
CASSRRVAREQYF
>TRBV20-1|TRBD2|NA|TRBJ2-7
TGCAGTGCTAGGACCGGACTAGCGGCCTCCTACGAGCAGTACTTC
CSARTGLAASYEQYF
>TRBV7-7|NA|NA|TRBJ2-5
TGTGCCAGCAGCTTCCCCTTTCGGGAACAAGAGACCCAGTACTTC
CASSFPFREQETQYF
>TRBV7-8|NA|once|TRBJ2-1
TGTGCCAGCAGCTTAGGGGGGGTATTCTCCTACAATGAGCAGTTCTTC
CASSLGGVFSYNEQFF
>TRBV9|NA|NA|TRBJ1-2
TGTGCCAGCAGCGTAGATGCGGGGAACTATGGCTACACCTTC
CASSVDAGNYGYTF
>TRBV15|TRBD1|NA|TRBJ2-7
TGTGCCACCAGCAGAGATATAGGGGACAGGGTCTACGAGCAGTACTTC
CATSRDIGDRVYEQYF
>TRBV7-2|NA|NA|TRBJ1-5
TGTGCCAGCAGCCCGAATGTGAATCAGCCCCAGCATTTT
CASSPNVNQPQHF
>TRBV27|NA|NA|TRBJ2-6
TGTGCCGCTCGGGGGGGGGCCAACGTCCTGACTTTC
CAARGGANVLTF
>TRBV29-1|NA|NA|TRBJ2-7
TGCAGCGTTGAAGAAGCTAACAATGAGCAGTACTTC
CSVEEANNEQYF
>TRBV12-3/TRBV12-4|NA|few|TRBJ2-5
TGTGCCAGCAGCAACGGACAGAGACGGGAGACCCAGTACTTC
CASSNGQRRETQYF
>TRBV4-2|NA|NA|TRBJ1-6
TGTGCCAGCAGCCAAGATGCGGGGAGCTCCTATAATTCACCCCTCCACTTT
CASSQDAGSSYNSPLHF
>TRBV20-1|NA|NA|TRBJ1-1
TGCAGTGCTAGGTCCCCCGGAGATTTCACTGAAGCTTTCTTT
CSARSPGDFTEAFF
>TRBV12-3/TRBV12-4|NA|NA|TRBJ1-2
TGTGCCAGCAGTCCCAATTTGGGGATCCATGGCTACACCTTC
CASSPNLGIHGYTF